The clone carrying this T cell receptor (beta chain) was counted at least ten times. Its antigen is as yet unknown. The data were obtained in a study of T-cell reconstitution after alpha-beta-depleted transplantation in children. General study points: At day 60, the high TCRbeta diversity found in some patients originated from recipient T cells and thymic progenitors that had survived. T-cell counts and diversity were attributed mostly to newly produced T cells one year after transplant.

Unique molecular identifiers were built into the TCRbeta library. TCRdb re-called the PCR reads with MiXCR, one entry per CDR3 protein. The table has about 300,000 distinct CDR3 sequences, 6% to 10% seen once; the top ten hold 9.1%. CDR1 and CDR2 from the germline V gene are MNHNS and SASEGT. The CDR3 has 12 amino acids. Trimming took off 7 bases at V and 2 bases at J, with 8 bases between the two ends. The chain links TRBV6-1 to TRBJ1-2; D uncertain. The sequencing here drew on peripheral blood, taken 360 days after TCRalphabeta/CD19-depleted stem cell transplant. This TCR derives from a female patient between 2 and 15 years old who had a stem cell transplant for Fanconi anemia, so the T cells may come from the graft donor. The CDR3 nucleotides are TGTGCCAGCACCCAGGTCAACTATGGCTACACCTTC. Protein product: CASTQVNYGYTF.